The rows below give T cell receptor beta chains drawn from one sample of a study of blood T cell repertoires in COVID-19. The table came from immunoSEQ multiplex PCR; TCRdb's copy has only in-frame clones and leaves some out. The repertoire holds 300,000 to 450,000 clones, with 81% as singletons. Sequences were obtained from peripheral blood. The source of these receptors is a human donor with acute or convalescent COVID-19. The donor label of this sample is uncertain. Both conserved end residues are part of each CDR3. Fields, in order: J gene, V gene, CDR3 protein.

j_gene: TRBJ1-6; v_gene: TRBV2; CDR3aa: CASSVRLTVLNSPLHF
j_gene: TRBJ2-1; v_gene: TRBV6-2/TRBV6-3; CDR3aa: CASSSPGLAGGPYNEQFF
j_gene: TRBJ2-7; v_gene: TRBV3-1/TRBV3-2; CDR3aa: CASPGTGAYEQYF
j_gene: TRBJ1-2; v_gene: TRBV2; CDR3aa: CASSVGQGAYGYTF
j_gene: TRBJ2-2; v_gene: TRBV27; CDR3aa: CASSLISGAGELFF
j_gene: TRBJ2-7; v_gene: TRBV7-9; CDR3aa: CASSIRQGPYEQYF
j_gene: TRBJ1-2; v_gene: TRBV14; CDR3aa: CASSHLDGLSNYGYTF
j_gene: TRBJ2-1; v_gene: TRBV7-9; CDR3aa: CASIPPGTPQPEQFF
j_gene: TRBJ2-7; v_gene: TRBV28; CDR3aa: CASSFGGGLYEQYF
j_gene: TRBJ2-3; v_gene: TRBV5-4; CDR3aa: CASSHNTDTQYF
j_gene: TRBJ2-1; v_gene: TRBV3-1/TRBV3-2; CDR3aa: CASSQGRALGGFF
j_gene: TRBJ2-5; v_gene: TRBV3-1/TRBV3-2; CDR3aa: CASSQVSETQYF
j_gene: TRBJ1-2; v_gene: TRBV5-1; CDR3aa: CASSPGTGGAYYGYTF
j_gene: TRBJ2-7; v_gene: TRBV5-5; CDR3aa: CASRPYRGYHEQYF
j_gene: TRBJ1-1; v_gene: TRBV6-1; CDR3aa: CASSEVTPNTEAFF
j_gene: TRBJ2-2; v_gene: TRBV2; CDR3aa: CASMRDTTGELFF
j_gene: TRBJ2-1; v_gene: TRBV7-2; CDR3aa: CASSLGSGSSYNEQFF